A selection of T cell receptor beta chains follows, all from one sample in a study of blood T cell repertoires in COVID-19. Clones were sequenced by immunoSEQ multiplex PCR, and TCRdb holds only the in-frame ones, with some missing. The data contain 53,000 or so clones, roughly 78% of them seen just once; the ten biggest clones take up more than 3%. The sample comprised peripheral blood. The receptors stem from a man in his sixties with acute or convalescent COVID-19. Each CDR3 is given with its conserved first and last residue. D genes are given only for firm matches. A row's size may be missing; if present it is once, few, many or a size class.

>16|.|TRBV18|TRBJ1-3|.
TGTGCCAGCTCACACCCGGGGGAGGCATCTGGAAACACCATATATTTT
CASSHPGEASGNTIYF
>15|few|TRBV27|TRBJ1-5|TRBD1
TGTGCCAGCAGTGGGGGACAGGGTATCAATCAGCCCCAGCATTTT
CASSGGQGINQPQHF
>16|few|TRBV12-5|TRBJ2-2|TRBD1
TGTGCTAGTGGTCTCTGGGACAGGGGGCTGGGCGGGGAGCTGTTTTTT
CASGLWDRGLGGELFF
>15|.|TRBV10-3|TRBJ1-6|.
TGTGCCATCAGTGAGTCGCGCAGGGGCAATTCACCCCTCCACTTT
CAISESRRGNSPLHF
>13|once|TRBV7-3|TRBJ1-2|.
TGTGCCAGCTCAGGGCAGGGCGAGGATGGCTACACCTTC
CASSGQGEDGYTF
>14|once|TRBV27|TRBJ2-5|TRBD2
TGTGCCAGCTGGACTAGCGGGAGGAAGGAGACCCAGTACTTC
CASWTSGRKETQYF
>16|.|TRBV4-2|TRBJ1-5|TRBD1
TGTGCCAGCAGCCATTCCGAGGGGACAGTCAATCAGCCCCAGCATTTT
CASSHSEGTVNQPQHF
>17|.|TRBV7-2|TRBJ2-2|TRBD2
TGTGCCAGCAGCTTAACCGGACTAGCGGAGGACACCGGGGAGCTGTTTTTT
CASSLTGLAEDTGELFF
>15|.|TRBV6-4|TRBJ2-1|TRBD2
TGTGCCAGCAGTGGACTAGCGGGAGAATACGCTGAGCAGTTCTTC
CASSGLAGEYAEQFF
>11|.|TRBV5-1|TRBJ1-1|.
TGCGCCAGCAGCTCCTATGGTGAAGCTTTCTTT
CASSSYGEAFF
>14|.|TRBV10-3|TRBJ2-1|TRBD2
TGTGCCATCCGGGGACTAGCGCCAGACAATGAGCAGTTCTTC
CAIRGLAPDNEQFF
>15|.|TRBV7-2|TRBJ2-5|.
TGTGCCAGCAGCCGGGGGGGACAGGGAGGCGAGACCCAGTACTTC
CASSRGGQGGETQYF
>14|.|TRBV3-1/TRBV3-2|TRBJ1-1|.
TGTGCCAGCAGCCAAGGCGGGGAGGGCACTGAAGCTTTCTTT
CASSQGGEGTEAFF
>15|.|TRBV11-2|TRBJ2-2|TRBD2
TGTGCCAGCAGCCGAAACGTGGGAGGGTCCGGGGAGCTGTTTTTT
CASSRNVGGSGELFF
>16|.|TRBV7-9|TRBJ1-4|TRBD1
TGTGCCAGCAGCAACCGACAGGGTCCGACTAATGAAAAACTGTTTTTT
CASSNRQGPTNEKLFF
>13|few|TRBV28|TRBJ1-1|.
TGTGCCAGCAGTTTAGACAGCATCACTGAAGCTTTCTTT
CASSLDSITEAFF
>13|.|TRBV6-5|TRBJ1-1|.
TGTGCCAGCAGCTGGACTGTGAACACTGAAGCTTTCTTT
CASSWTVNTEAFF
>14|.|TRBV19|TRBJ1-1|TRBD1
TGTGCCAGTACCACTGGACAGGGGTACACTGAAGCTTTCTTT
CASTTGQGYTEAFF
>16|.|TRBV4-3|TRBJ1-6|.
TGCGCCAGCAGCCAAGATTCACAGGGAAGGCATTCACCCCTCCACTTT
CASSQDSQGRHSPLHF
>14|.|TRBV4-2|TRBJ2-1|.
TGTGCCAGCAGCCAAGAACCGACTGGAAATGAGCAGTTCTTC
CASSQEPTGNEQFF
>13|.|TRBV30|TRBJ1-1|.
TGTGCCTGGGGCTGGCTGAAGAACACTGAAGCTTTCTTT
CAWGWLKNTEAFF
>15|.|TRBV25-1|TRBJ2-1|TRBD2
TGTGCCAGCAGCCCTTTAGCGGGAGCAGGGGATGAGCAGTTCTTC
CASSPLAGAGDEQFF
>13|few|TRBV14|TRBJ1-1|.
TGTGCCAGCAGCCCGCAGGGGAACACTGAAGCTTTCTTT
CASSPQGNTEAFF
>15|.|TRBV10-3|TRBJ2-5|.
TGTGCCATCAGTCAAGGACAGACGACCCAAGAGACCCAGTACTTC
CAISQGQTTQETQYF
>16|.|TRBV3-1/TRBV3-2|TRBJ2-3|TRBD2
TGTGCCAGCAGCCAAGGACTAGCGGGAAGTACAGATACGCAGTATTTT
CASSQGLAGSTDTQYF
>17|.|TRBV18|TRBJ2-2|.
TGTGCCAGCTCAACCACCTCGCAGGGATCGCACACCGGGGAGCTGTTTTTT
CASSTTSQGSHTGELFF
>16|.|TRBV24-1|TRBJ2-1|TRBD1
TGTGCCACCAGTGATGGGGACAGGGGTGGTTACAATGAGCAGTTCTTC
CATSDGDRGGYNEQFF
>16|few|TRBV5-5|TRBJ2-3|.
TGTGCCAGCAGCTTGGCCTTCAGGGTTGGAACAGATACGCAGTATTTT
CASSLAFRVGTDTQYF
>12|.|TRBV12-3/TRBV12-4|TRBJ1-2|TRBD1
TGTGCCAGCAGACGGGACAGGGGGCTGTACACCTTC
CASRRDRGLYTF
>16|.|TRBV7-6|TRBJ2-7|TRBD1
TGTGCCAGCAGCGTTAGTGGGCAGGGGGCCTCTGGGGAGCAGTACTTC
CASSVSGQGASGEQYF
>16|.|TRBV7-2|TRBJ2-2|TRBD2
TGTGCCAGCAGCCCCGGGGGGGCTCAGAACACCGGGGAGCTGTTTTTT
CASSPGGAQNTGELFF
>16|.|TRBV30|TRBJ2-3|TRBD1
TGTGCCTGGAGTGTATTCGACAGGGCGACCACAGATACGCAGTATTTT
CAWSVFDRATTDTQYF
>14|.|TRBV27|TRBJ2-7|.
TGTGCCAGCAGTTCTGCGGACAGTGTGGACGAGCAGTACTTC
CASSSADSVDEQYF
>14|.|TRBV24-1|TRBJ2-7|TRBD2
TGTGCCACCAGTGATCGGACTAGCGGGAGACCCCAGTACTTC
CATSDRTSGRPQYF
>14|.|TRBV14|TRBJ1-2|TRBD1
TGTGCCAGCAGCCAGCAGGGACAGAGCTATGGCTACACCTTC
CASSQQGQSYGYTF
>14|.|TRBV7-9|TRBJ2-3|TRBD2
TGTGCCAGCAGCTCTGCGGGAGGGCCAGATACGCAGTATTTT
CASSSAGGPDTQYF
>13|.|TRBV27|TRBJ2-7|.
TGTGCCAGCAGTTTAAGGGGAACCTACGAGCAGTACTTC
CASSLRGTYEQYF